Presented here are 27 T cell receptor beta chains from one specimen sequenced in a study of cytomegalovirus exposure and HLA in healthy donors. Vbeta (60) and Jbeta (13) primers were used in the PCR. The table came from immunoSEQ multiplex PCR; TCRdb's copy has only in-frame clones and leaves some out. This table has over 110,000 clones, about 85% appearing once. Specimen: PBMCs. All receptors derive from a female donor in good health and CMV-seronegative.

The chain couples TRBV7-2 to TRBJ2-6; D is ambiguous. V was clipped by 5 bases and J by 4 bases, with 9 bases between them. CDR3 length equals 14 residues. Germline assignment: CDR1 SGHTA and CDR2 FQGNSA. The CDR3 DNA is TGTGCCAGCAGCCCGAGTGCCGGGGCCAACGTCCTGACTTTC. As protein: CASSPSAGANVLTF.

The CDR3 nucleotides read TGTGCCAGCAGCTTAACTAGCGGGCAATACAATGAGCAGTTCTTC. Encoded protein: CASSLTSGQYNEQFF. The chain uses TRBV9 and TRBJ2-1; TRBD2 matches at 9 bases. The length of the CDR3 is 15 residues. Trimming took 4 bases from V and 4 from J; bases not matched to a gene: 6. CDR1 and CDR2 from the germline V gene are SGDLS and YYNGEE. The whole variable domain, remainder taken from reference TRBV9 and TRBJ2-1, is DSGVTQTPKHLITATGQRVTLRCSPRSGDLSVYWYQQSLDQGLQFLIQYYNGEERAKGNILERFSAQQFPDLHSELNLSSLELGDSALYFCASSLTSGQYNEQFFGPGTRLTVL.

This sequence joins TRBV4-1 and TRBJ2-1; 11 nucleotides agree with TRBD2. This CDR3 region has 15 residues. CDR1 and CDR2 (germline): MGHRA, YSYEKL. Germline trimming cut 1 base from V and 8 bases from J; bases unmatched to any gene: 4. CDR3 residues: CASSQALAGAYEQFF. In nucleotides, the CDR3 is TGCGCCAGCAGCCAAGCACTAGCGGGGGCTTATGAGCAGTTCTTC.

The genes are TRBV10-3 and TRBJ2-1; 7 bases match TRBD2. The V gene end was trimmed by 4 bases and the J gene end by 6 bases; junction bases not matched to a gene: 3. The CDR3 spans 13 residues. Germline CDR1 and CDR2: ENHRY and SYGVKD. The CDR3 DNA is TGTGCCATCAGTGGGCTAGCGGCCAATGAGCAGTTCTTC. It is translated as CAISGLAANEQFF.

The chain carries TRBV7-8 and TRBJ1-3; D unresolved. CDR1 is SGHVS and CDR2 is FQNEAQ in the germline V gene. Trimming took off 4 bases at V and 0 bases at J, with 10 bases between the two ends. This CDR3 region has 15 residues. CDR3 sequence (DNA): TGTGCCAGCAGCTCGTCGGGTTTCTCTGGAAACACCATATATTTT. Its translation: CASSSSGFSGNTIYF. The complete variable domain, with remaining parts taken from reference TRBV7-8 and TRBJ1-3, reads GAGVSQSPRYKVAKRGQDVALRCDPISGHVSLFWYQQALGQGPEFLTYFQNEAQLDKSGLPSDRFFAERPEGSVSTLKIQRTQQEDSAVYLCASSSSGFSGNTIYFGEGSWLTVV.

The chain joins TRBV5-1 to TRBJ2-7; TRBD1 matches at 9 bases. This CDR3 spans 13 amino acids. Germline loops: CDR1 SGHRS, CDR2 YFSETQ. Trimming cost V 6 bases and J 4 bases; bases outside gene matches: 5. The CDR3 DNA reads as TGCGCCAGCATGTGGGGACAGGGATACGAGCAGTACTTC. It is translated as CASMWGQGYEQYF.

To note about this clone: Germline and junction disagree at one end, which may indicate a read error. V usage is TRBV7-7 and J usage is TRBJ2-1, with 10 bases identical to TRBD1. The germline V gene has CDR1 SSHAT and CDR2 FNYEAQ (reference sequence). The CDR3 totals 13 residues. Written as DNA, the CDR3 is TGTGCTAGCAGCCGACAGGGGGCAAATGAGCAGTTCTTC. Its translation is CASSRQGANEQFF.

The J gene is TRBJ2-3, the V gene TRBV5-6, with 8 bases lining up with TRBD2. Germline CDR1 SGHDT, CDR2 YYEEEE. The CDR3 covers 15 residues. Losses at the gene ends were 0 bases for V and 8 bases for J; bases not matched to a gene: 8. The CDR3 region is CASSLEGRGGGTQYF. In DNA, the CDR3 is TGTGCCAGCAGCTTGGAAGGTCGGGGGGGCGGTACGCAGTATTTT.

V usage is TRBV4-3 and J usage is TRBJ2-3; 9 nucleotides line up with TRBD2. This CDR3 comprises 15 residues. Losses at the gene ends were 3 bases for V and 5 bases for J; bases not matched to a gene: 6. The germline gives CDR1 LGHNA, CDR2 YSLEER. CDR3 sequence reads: CASSQRGGLGDTQYF. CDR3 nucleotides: TGCGCCAGCAGCCAGCGGGGGGGCCTCGGAGATACGCAGTATTTT.

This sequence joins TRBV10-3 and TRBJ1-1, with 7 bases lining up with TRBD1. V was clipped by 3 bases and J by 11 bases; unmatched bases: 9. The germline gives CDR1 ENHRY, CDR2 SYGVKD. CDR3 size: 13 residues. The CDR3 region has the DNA TGTGCCATCAGTGACCGACAGGGTGTACAGGCTTTCTTT. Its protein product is CAISDRQGVQAFF.

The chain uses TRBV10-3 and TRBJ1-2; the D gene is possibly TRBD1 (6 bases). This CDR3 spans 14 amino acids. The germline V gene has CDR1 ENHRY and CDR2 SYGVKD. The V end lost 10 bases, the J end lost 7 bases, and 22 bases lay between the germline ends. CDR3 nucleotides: TGTGCCACCACGGGTGAGGGGGTCCCCTCTGGCTACACCTTC. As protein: CATTGEGVPSGYTF.

CDR3 sequence: CASTWDRESGNTIYF. DNA for the CDR3: TGTGCCAGTACATGGGACAGGGAAAGTGGAAACACCATATATTTT. This chain connects TRBV19 to TRBJ1-3, with 9 bases fitting TRBD1. CDR3 size: 15 residues. Germline V gene lookup returns CDR1 LNHDA and CDR2 SQIVND (reference sequence). After removal of 7 bases from V and 3 bases from J, the junction contained 7 bases not matched to a gene.

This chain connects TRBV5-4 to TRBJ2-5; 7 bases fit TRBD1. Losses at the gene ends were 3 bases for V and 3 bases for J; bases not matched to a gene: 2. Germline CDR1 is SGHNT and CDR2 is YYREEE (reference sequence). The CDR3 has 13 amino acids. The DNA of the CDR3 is TGTGCCAGCAGCTGGGACAGTAAAGAGACCCAGTACTTC. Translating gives CASSWDSKETQYF. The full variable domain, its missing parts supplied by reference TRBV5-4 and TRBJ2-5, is ETGVTQSPTHLIKTRGQQVTLRCSSQSGHNTVSWYQQALGQGPQFIFQYYREEENGRGNFPPRFSGLQFPNYSSELNVNALELDDSALYLCASSWDSKETQYFGPGTRLLVL.

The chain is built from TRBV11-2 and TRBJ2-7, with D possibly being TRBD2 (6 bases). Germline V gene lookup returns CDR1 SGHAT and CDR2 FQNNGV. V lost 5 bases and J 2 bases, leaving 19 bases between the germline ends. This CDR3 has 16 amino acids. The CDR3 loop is CASSRGGIDLTYEQYF. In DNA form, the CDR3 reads TGTGCCAGCAGCCGTGGGGGGATTGACCTAACCTACGAGCAGTACTTC.

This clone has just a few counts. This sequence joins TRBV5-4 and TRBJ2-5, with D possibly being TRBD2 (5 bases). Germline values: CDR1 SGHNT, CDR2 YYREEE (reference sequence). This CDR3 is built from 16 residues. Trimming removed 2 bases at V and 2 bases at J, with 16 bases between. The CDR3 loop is CASSFPRGIAQETQYF. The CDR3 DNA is TGTGCCAGCAGCTTTCCCCGGGGTATCGCACAAGAGACCCAGTACTTC.

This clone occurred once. The CDR3 nucleotides read TGTGCCAGCAGCTCTTTAGCGGGAGGCGAGCAGTTCTTC. Its translation: CASSSLAGGEQFF. This sequence joins TRBV7-2 and TRBJ2-1; 10 positions agree with TRBD2. Germline V lookup: CDR1 SGHTA, CDR2 FQGNSA. The CDR3 is 13 amino acids. The V gene end was trimmed by 4 bases and the J gene end by 10 bases; junction bases not matched to a gene: 4.

CDR3 bases: TGTGCCAGCAGCTTAGTCGGAGGTACGGTTGTAGGTACGCAGTATTTT. Translated: CASSLVGGTVVGTQYF. This chain uses TRBV7-2 with TRBJ2-3, with TRBD2 as a possible D gene (5 bases). Germline CDR1 SGHTA, CDR2 FQGNSA. Trimming took off 1 base at V and 8 bases at J, with 19 bases between the two ends. The CDR3 contains 16 residues.

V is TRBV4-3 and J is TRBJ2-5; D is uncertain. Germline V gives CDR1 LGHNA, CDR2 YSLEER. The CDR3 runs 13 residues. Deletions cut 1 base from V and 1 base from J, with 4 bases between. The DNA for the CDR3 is TGCGCCAGCAGCCAAGGAGCCCAAGAGACCCAGTACTTC. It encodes CASSQGAQETQYF.

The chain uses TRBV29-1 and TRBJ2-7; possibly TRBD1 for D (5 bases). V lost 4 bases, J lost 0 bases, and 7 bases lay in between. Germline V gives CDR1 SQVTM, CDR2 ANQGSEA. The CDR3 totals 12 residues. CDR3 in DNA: TGCAGCGTTGTACAGGCCTCCTACGAGCAGTACTTC. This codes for CSVVQASYEQYF.

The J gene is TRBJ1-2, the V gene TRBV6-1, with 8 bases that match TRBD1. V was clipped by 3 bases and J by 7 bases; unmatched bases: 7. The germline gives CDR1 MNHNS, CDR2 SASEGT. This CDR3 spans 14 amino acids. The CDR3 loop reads CASSDTGTGCGYTF. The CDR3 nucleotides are TGTGCCAGCAGTGACACCGGGACAGGTTGTGGCTACACCTTC.

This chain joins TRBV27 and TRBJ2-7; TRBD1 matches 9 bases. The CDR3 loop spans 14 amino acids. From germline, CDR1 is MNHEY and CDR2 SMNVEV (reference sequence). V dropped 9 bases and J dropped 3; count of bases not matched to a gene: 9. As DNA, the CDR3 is TGTGCCAGTCAGCCCGGGACAGGGATCTACGAGCAGTACTTC. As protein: CASQPGTGIYEQYF.

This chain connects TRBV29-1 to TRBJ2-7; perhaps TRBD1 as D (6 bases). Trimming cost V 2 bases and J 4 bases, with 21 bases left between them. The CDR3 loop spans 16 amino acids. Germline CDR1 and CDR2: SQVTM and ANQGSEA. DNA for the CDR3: TGCAGCGTTGAAACCCCGTCACAGGGAGTTGAATACGAGCAGTACTTC. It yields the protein CSVETPSQGVEYEQYF.

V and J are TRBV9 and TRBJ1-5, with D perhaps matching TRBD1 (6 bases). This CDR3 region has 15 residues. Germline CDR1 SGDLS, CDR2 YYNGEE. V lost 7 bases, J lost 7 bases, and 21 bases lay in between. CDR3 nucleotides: TGTGCCAGCGATCGAGAGGGGGGGCTCATCCAGCCCCAGCATTTT. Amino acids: CASDREGGLIQPQHF. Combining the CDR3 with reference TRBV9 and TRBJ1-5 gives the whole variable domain DSGVTQTPKHLITATGQRVTLRCSPRSGDLSVYWYQQSLDQGLQFLIQYYNGEERAKGNILERFSAQQFPDLHSELNLSSLELGDSALYFCASDREGGLIQPQHFGDGTRLSIL.

The CDR3 region is CASSPPGGGVDYGYTF. The CDR3 DNA is TGTGCCAGCAGCCCCCCGGGGGGGGGCGTAGACTATGGCTACACCTTC. The chain couples TRBV7-8 to TRBJ1-2; D might be TRBD1 (6 bases). Deletions cut 5 bases from V and 3 bases from J, with 19 bases between. This CDR3 region has 16 residues. Germline V CDR1 and CDR2: SGHVS, FQNEAQ.

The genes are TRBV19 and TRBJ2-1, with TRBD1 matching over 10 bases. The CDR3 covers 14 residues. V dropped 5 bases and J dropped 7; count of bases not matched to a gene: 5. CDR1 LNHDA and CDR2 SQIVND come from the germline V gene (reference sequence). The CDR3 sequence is CASSPRTGGNEQFF. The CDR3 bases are TGTGCCAGTAGTCCCCGGACAGGGGGGAATGAGCAGTTCTTC.

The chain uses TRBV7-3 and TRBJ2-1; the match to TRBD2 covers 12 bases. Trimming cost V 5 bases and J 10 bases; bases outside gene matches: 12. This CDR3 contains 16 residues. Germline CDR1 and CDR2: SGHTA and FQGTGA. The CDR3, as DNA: TGTGCCAGCAGCGCTAGCGGGGGGGTCCTCTCAGGCGAGCAGTTCTTC. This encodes CASSASGGVLSGEQFF.

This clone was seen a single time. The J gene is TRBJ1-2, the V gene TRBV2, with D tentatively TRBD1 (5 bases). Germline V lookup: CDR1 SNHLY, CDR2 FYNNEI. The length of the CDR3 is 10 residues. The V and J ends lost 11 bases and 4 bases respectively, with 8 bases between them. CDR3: CASQGYGYTF. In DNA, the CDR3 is TGTGCCTCGCAGGGCTATGGCTACACCTTC.